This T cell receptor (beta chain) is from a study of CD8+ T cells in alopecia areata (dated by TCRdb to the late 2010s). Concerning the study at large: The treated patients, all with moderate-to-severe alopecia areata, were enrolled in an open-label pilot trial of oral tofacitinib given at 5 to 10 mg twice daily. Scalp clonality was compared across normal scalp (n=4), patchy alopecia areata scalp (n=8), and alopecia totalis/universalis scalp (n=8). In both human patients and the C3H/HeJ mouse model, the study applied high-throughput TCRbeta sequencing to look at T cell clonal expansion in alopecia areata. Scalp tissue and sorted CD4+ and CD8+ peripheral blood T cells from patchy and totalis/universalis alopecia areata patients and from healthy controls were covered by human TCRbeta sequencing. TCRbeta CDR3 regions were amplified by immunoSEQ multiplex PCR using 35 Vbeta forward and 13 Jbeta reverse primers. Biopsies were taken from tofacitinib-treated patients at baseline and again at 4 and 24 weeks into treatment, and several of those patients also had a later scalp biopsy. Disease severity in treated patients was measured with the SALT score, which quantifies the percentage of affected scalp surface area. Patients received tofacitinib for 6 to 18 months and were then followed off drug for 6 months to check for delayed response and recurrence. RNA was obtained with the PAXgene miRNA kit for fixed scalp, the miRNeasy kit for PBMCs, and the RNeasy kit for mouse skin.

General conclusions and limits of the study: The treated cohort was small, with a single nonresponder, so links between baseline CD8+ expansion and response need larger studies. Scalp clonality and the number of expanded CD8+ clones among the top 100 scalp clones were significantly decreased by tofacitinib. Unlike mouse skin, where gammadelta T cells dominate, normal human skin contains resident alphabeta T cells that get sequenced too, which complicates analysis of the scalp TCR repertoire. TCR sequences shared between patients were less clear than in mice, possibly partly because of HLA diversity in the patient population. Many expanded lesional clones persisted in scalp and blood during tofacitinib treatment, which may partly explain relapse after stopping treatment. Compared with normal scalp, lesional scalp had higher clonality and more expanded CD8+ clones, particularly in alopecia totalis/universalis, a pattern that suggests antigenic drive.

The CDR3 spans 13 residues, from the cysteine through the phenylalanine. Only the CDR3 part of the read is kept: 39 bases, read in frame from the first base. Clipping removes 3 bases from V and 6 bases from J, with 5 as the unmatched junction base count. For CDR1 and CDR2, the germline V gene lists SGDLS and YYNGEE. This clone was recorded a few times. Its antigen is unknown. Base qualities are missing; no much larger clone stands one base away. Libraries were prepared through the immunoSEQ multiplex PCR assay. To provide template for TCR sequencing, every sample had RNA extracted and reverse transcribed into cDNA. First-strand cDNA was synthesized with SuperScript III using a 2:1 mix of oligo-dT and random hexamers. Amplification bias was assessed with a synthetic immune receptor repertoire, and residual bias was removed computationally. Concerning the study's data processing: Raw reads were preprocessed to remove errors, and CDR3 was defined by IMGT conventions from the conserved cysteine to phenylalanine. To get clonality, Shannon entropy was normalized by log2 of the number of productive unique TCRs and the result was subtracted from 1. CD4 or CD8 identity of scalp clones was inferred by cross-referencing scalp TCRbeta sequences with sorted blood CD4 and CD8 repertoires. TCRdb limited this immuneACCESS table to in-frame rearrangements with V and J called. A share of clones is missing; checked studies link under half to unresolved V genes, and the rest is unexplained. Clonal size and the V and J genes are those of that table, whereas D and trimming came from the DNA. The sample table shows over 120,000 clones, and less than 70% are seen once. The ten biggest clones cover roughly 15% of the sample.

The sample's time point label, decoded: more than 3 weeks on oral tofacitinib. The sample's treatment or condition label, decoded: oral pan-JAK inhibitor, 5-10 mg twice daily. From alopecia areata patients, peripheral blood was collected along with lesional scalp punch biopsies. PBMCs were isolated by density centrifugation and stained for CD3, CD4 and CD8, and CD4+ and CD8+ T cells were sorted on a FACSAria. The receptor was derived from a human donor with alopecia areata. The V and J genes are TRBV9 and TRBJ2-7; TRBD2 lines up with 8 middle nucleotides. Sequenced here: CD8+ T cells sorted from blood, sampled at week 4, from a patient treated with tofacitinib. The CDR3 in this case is CASSGGRGAEQYF. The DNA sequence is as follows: TGTGCCAGCAGCGGCGGGCGGGGGGCCGAGCAGTACTTC. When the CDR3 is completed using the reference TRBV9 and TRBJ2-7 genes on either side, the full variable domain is DSGVTQTPKHLITATGQRVTLRCSPRSGDLSVYWYQQSLDQGLQFLIQYYNGEERAKGNILERFSAQQFPDLHSELNLSSLELGDSALYFCASSGGRGAEQYFGPGTRLTVT.